The 18 T cell receptor beta chains given below trace back to one sample, sequenced in a study of identical twins (TCRdb year 2016). Libraries were constructed by 5' RACE. The reads were generated on an Illumina HiSeq 2000. TCRdb took the public reads, trimmed them with fastp at Q25, ran MiXCR for clone calling and kept in-frame beta chains. Rows are unified per CDR3 protein, each entry keeping the most common DNA and genes. The sample table shows approximately 140,000 distinct CDR3 sequences, and roughly 3.5% are seen once. The top ten clones comprise 8.1% of the sample. Sequencing input: memory T cells sorted from blood. The meaning of the sample's cell subset or site label: CD45RO+ enriched T cells. These receptors all come from a young man in good health.

In this sample, this clonotype turned up many times. The chain combines TRBV5-1 with TRBJ2-7; D remains ambiguous. This CDR3 has 13 amino acids. Per germline, CDR1 SGHRS and CDR2 YFSETQ. Trimming removed 0 bases at V and 2 bases at J, with 6 bases between. The CDR3 coding sequence is TGCGCCAGCAGCTTGGACAAAACCTACGAGCAGTACTTC. This translates into CASSLDKTYEQYF.

This clonotype was seen many times. This CDR3 reads CASSQEGLQETQYF. The CDR3 DNA is TGTGCCAGCAGCCAAGAGGGACTGCAAGAGACCCAGTACTTC. The chain carries TRBV3-1 and TRBJ2-5; TRBD2 might be the D (6 bases). This CDR3 has 14 residues. Germline lookup yields CDR1 LGHDT and CDR2 YNNKEL (reference sequence). Trimming removed 0 bases from V and 2 bases from J, with 7 bases in between.

This clonotype was picked up many times. J is TRBJ2-3 and V is TRBV11-2, with TRBD2 identical over 9 bases. J was trimmed by 4 bases and V by 5 bases; bases with no gene match: 4. Germline CDR1 reads SGHAT; CDR2 reads FQNNGV. The CDR3 runs to 14 residues. For the CDR3, the DNA is TGTGCCAGCAGCCATAGCGGGAGAGCAGATACGCAGTATTTT. This sequence encodes CASSHSGRADTQYF. Complete variable domain (other parts from reference TRBV11-2 and TRBJ2-3): EAGVAQSPRYKIIEKRQSVAFWCNPISGHATLYWYQQILGQGPKLLIQFQNNGVVDDSQLPKDRFSAERLKGVDSTLKIQPAKLEDSAVYLCASSHSGRADTQYFGPGTRLTVL.

This clonotype has at least ten counts. The rearrangement uses TRBV4-3 and TRBJ2-1, with 9 bases lining up with TRBD2. The CDR3 sequence is 16 residues long. The junction had 5 bases not matched to a gene; V was cut back by 5 bases and J by 0 bases. Germline loops: CDR1 LGHNA, CDR2 YSLEER. The CDR3 region has the DNA TGCGCCAGCAGCAGAATTAGCGGGAGCTCCTACAATGAGCAGTTCTTC. Amino acid sequence: CASSRISGSSYNEQFF.

This clonotype has a count of ten or more. This rearrangement joins TRBV5-1 to TRBJ2-1, with TRBD2 matching over 12 bases. CDR3 length equals 16 residues. V shed 4 bases, J shed 9 bases, and the junction held 11 bases outside the gene matches. Germline CDR1 is SGHRS and CDR2 is YFSETQ. Here the CDR3 reads CASSPPTSGSSAEQFF. CDR3 nucleotides: TGCGCCAGCAGCCCCCCGACTAGCGGGAGTTCGGCTGAGCAGTTCTTC.

The table lists this clonotype with many counts. The chain links TRBV20-1 to TRBJ2-5; 7 nucleotides agree with TRBD1. V was clipped by 4 bases and J by 3 bases; unmatched bases: 17. Germline lookup yields CDR1 DFQATT and CDR2 SNEGSKA (reference sequence). The CDR3 is 17 residues long. The CDR3 region is CSAITARRGFWEETQYF. As DNA, the CDR3 is TGCAGTGCTATTACCGCTCGCAGGGGGTTTTGGGAAGAGACCCAGTACTTC.

This clonotype was counted ten times or more. The chain is built from TRBV7-6 and TRBJ2-1; D unclear. The germline gives CDR1 SGHVS, CDR2 FNYEAQ. CDR3 length equals 15 residues. V was pared by 2 bases and J by 2 bases, with 10 bases between. This CDR3 is CASSLSGVPYNEQFF. In nucleotides, the CDR3 is TGTGCCAGCAGCTTATCCGGTGTCCCCTACAATGAGCAGTTCTTC. Looking up the rest from reference TRBV7-6 and TRBJ2-1 gives the full variable domain: GAGVSQSPRYKVTKRGQDVALRCDPISGHVSLYWYRQALGQGPEFLTYFNYEAQQDKSGLPNDRFSAERPEGSISTLTIQRTEQRDSAMYRCASSLSGVPYNEQFFGPGTRLTVL.

There are many counts of this clonotype. This chain connects TRBV29-1 to TRBJ2-4; unclear D gene. V was shortened by 4 bases and J by 6 bases, with 10 bases between the two germline ends. The CDR3 runs to 12 residues. Germline-derived CDR1 and CDR2 are SQVTM and ANQGSEA. The CDR3 DNA is TGCAGCGTTGCCCACCTCGGAAACATTCAGTACTTC. Translated: CSVAHLGNIQYF. The variable domain in full, with the rest retrieved from reference TRBV29-1 and TRBJ2-4, is SAVISQKPSRDICQRGTSLTIQCQVDSQVTMMFWYRQQPGQSLTLIATANQGSEATYESGFVIDKFPISRPNLTFSTLTVSNMSPEDSSIYLCSVAHLGNIQYFGAGTRLSVL.

This clonotype has at least ten counts. The genes are TRBV5-5 and TRBJ1-6; D gene unclear. The CDR3 spans 14 residues. Trimming removed 1 base from V and 7 bases from J, with 9 bases in between. Germline V gives CDR1 SGHKS, CDR2 YYEKEE (reference sequence). CDR3 residues: CASSLPLGNSPLHF. CDR3 DNA sequence: TGTGCCAGCAGCTTGCCATTGGGAAATTCACCCCTCCACTTT.

CDR3 nucleotide sequence: TGTGCCAGCAGTGACGCTGACGGGACAGAGAAACCTTCGAACTATGGCTACACCTTC. Amino acid sequence: CASSDADGTEKPSNYGYTF. This chain uses TRBV6-4 with TRBJ1-2, with TRBD1 matching over 7 bases. V shed 2 bases and J 2 bases; nucleotides not matched to a gene: 17. CDR1 MRHNA and CDR2 SNTAGT come from the germline V gene. The CDR3 runs to 19 residues.

This clonotype was seen many times. The V call is TRBV12-5, the J call TRBJ1-2; perhaps TRBD1 as D (5 bases). In germline, CDR1 is LGHNT, CDR2 FRNRAP. CDR3 size: 18 residues. V gave up 7 bases and J gave up 4 bases, with 28 bases separating them. CDR3 coding DNA: TGTGCTAGTGTCCTACATCGATCAGGGAAGGCGATATCCTATGGCTACACCTTC. Amino acids: CASVLHRSGKAISYGYTF.

The table lists this clonotype with many counts. The chain couples TRBV12-3 or TRBV12-4 to TRBJ2-7; 10 positions agree with TRBD1. V shed 5 bases and J 7 bases; nucleotides not matched to a gene: 11. This CDR3 contains 15 residues. As DNA, the CDR3 is TGTGCCAGCAGTGAAAGGACAGGGGGGAGTGAAGAGCAGTACTTC. This gives the protein CASSERTGGSEEQYF.

This clonotype showed up many times. In DNA form, the CDR3 reads TGCGCCAGCAGCCTCCAACCCGGGGTGAACACCGGGGAGCTGTTTTTT. The encoded protein is CASSLQPGVNTGELFF. This sequence joins TRBV4-3 and TRBJ2-2; possible D gene TRBD2, 5 bases. This CDR3 has 16 residues. The V end was cut by 4 bases, the J end by 1 base, with 13 bases between. Per the germline V gene, CDR1 is LGHNA and CDR2 is YSLEER.

Many counts were recorded for this clonotype. The chain combines TRBV20-1 with TRBJ2-1; 8 nucleotides align to TRBD2. V was clipped by 1 base and J by 4 bases; unmatched bases: 12. The CDR3 spans 17 residues. In germline, CDR1 is DFQATT, CDR2 SNEGSKA (reference sequence). The CDR3 protein is CSARVLAGLPPYNEQFF. CDR3 bases: TGCAGTGCTAGAGTGCTAGCGGGCCTTCCACCTTACAATGAGCAGTTCTTC.

This clonotype was recorded many times. The rearrangement links TRBV15 to TRBJ1-6; D unclear. Trimming took 1 base from V and 2 from J, leaving 3 bases between them. This CDR3 spans 14 amino acids. Per germline, CDR1 LNHNV and CDR2 YYDKDF (reference sequence). The CDR3 DNA sequence: TGTGCCACCAGCAGAGTACCCTATAATTCACCCCTCCACTTT. Translating it yields CATSRVPYNSPLHF.

This clonotype was found many times. V and J are TRBV7-3 and TRBJ2-2; TRBD1 matches 8 bases. V gave up 5 bases and J gave up 8 bases; unmatched junction bases: 10. The germline gives CDR1 SGHTA, CDR2 FQGTGA. This CDR3 region has 15 residues. The CDR3 spells CASSPDRAIAGELFF. CDR3 sequence (DNA): TGTGCCAGCAGCCCGGACAGGGCGATTGCTGGGGAGCTGTTTTTT.

This clonotype was counted at least ten times. The chain employs TRBV3-1 and TRBJ1-3; D remains ambiguous. Germline-derived CDR1 and CDR2 are LGHDT and YNNKEL (reference sequence). The CDR3 is made up of 16 amino acids. The V end lost 5 bases, the J end lost 0 bases, and 14 bases lay between the germline ends. The CDR3: CASSATALSSGNTIYF. DNA of the CDR3: TGTGCCAGCAGCGCTACAGCCTTGAGCTCTGGAAACACCATATATTTT.

This clonotype was seen repeatedly, ten times or more. V gene TRBV27 combines with J gene TRBJ2-5, with 8 bases aligning to TRBD1. The V and J ends lost 5 bases and 2 bases, in that order; junction bases with no gene match: 4. The CDR3 is 14 residues long. Per germline, CDR1 MNHEY and CDR2 SMNVEV (reference sequence). As DNA, the CDR3 is TGTGCCAGCAGTCCAAACAGGGGGCAAGAGACCCAGTACTTC. This translates into CASSPNRGQETQYF.